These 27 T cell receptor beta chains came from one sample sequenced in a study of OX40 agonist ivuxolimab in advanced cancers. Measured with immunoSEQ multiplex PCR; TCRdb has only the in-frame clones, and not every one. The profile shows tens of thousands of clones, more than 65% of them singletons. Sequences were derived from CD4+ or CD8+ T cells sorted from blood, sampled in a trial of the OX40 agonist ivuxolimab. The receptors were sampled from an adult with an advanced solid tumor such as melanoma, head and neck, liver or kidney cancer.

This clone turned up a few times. This CDR3 reads CASQVHSGGYTEAFF. The CDR3 DNA reads TGCGCCAGTCAAGTTCATTCGGGGGGATACACTGAAGCTTTCTTT. The chain carries TRBV23-1 and TRBJ1-1; D might be TRBD1 (5 bases). TRBV23-1 is placed among ORFs of uncertain function. The V end lost 9 bases, the J end lost 3 bases, and 20 bases lay between the germline ends. This CDR3 has 15 amino acids.

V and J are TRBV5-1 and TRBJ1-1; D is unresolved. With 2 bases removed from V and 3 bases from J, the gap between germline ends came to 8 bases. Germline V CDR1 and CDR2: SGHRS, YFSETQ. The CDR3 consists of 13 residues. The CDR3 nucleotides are TGCGCCAGCAGCTTAACCTGGGACACTGAAGCTTTCTTT. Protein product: CASSLTWDTEAFF.

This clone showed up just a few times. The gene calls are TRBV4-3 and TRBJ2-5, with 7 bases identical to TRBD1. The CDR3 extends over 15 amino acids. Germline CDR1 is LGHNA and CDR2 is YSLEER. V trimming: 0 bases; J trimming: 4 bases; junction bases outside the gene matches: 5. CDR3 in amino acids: CASSQEKTGSETQYF. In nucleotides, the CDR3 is TGCGCCAGCAGCCAAGAGAAGACAGGGTCAGAGACCCAGTACTTC.

CDR3 region: CSVGEGGELFF. The CDR3 coding sequence is TGCAGCGTTGGAGAGGGCGGGGAGCTGTTTTTT. This sequence joins TRBV29-1 and TRBJ2-2; D is possibly TRBD2 (5 bases). Germline loops: CDR1 SQVTM, CDR2 ANQGSEA. The germline V and J ends were trimmed by 4 bases and 7 bases, with 7 bases remaining between them. CDR3 length: 11 amino acids.

The CDR3 here is CASSTTPNSGYGYTF. Written as DNA, the CDR3 is TGTGCCAGCAGCACCACTCCCAACAGCGGCTATGGCTACACCTTC. The chain couples TRBV28 to TRBJ1-2; no reliable D call. This CDR3 comprises 15 residues. Trimming pared 6 bases from V and 4 bases from J, leaving 18 bases between. CDR1 MDHEN and CDR2 SYDVKM come from the germline V gene.

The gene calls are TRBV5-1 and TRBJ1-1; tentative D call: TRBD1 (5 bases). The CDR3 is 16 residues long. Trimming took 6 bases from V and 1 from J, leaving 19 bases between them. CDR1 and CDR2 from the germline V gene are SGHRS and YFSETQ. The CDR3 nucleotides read TGCGCCAGCATGATCTCCCTGGGGGGGAGGAACACTGAAGCTTTCTTT. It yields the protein CASMISLGGRNTEAFF.

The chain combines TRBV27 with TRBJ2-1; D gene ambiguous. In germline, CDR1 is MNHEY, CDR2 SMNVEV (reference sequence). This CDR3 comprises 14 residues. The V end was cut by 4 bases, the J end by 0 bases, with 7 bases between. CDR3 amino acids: CASSSYGSYNEQFF. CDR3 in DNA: TGTGCCAGCAGTTCCTACGGCTCCTACAATGAGCAGTTCTTC.

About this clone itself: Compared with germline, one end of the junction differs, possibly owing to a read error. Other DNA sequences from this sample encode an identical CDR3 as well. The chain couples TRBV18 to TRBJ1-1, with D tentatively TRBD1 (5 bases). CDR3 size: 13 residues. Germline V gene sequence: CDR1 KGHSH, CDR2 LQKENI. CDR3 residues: CASSPQANTEAFF. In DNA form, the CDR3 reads TGTGCCAGCTCGCCACAGGCGAACACTGAAGCTTTCTTT.

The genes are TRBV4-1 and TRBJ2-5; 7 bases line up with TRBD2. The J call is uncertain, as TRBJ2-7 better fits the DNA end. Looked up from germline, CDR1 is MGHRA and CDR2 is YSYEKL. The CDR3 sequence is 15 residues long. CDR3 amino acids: CASSQQTSIPYEQYF. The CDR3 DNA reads TGCGCCAGCAGCCAACAGACTAGCATCCCCTACGAGCAGTACTTC.

CDR3 region: CASSQDVQGANQPQHF. The CDR3 bases are TGTGCCAGCAGCCAAGATGTTCAGGGCGCGAATCAGCCCCAGCATTTT. The chain carries TRBV4-2 and TRBJ1-5, with TRBD1 as a possible D gene (5 bases). Germline values: CDR1 LGHNA, CDR2 YNFKEQ. CDR3 length: 16 amino acids. The V end was cut by 0 bases, the J end by 4 bases, with 13 bases between.

Written as DNA, the CDR3 is TGTGCCAGCAGCAAGGGTGCAGGGGGCGGTTCACCCCTCCACTTT. This encodes CASSKGAGGGSPLHF. The chain combines TRBV2 with TRBJ1-6; 8 nucleotides align to TRBD1. This CDR3 is built from 15 residues. Germline V lookup: CDR1 SNHLY, CDR2 FYNNEI. V lost 6 bases to trimming and J lost 9 bases; unmatched junction nucleotides: 10. Looking up the rest from reference TRBV2 and TRBJ1-6 gives the full variable domain: EPEVTQTPSHQVTQMGQEVILRCVPISNHLYFYWYRQILGQKVEFLVSFYNNEISEKSEIFDDQFSVERPDGSNFTLKIRSTKLEDSAMYFCASSKGAGGGSPLHFGNGTRLTVT.

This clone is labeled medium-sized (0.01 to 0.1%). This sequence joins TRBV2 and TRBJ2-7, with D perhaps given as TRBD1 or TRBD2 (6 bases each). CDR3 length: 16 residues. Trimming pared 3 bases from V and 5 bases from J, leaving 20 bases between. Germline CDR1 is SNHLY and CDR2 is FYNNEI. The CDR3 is CASSDAVGGHMNEQYF. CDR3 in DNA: TGTGCCAGCAGTGACGCAGTCGGGGGACACATGAACGAGCAGTACTTC.

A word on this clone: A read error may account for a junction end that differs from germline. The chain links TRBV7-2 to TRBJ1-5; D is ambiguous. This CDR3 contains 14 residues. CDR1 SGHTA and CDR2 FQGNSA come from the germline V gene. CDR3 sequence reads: CASSLAGENQPQHF. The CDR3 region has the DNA TGTGCCAGCAGCCTAGCAGGCGAAAATCAGCCCCAGCATTTT.

DNA for the CDR3: TGCAGCGTTGACGGGCGCAGCCGCTCTGGGGCCAACGTCCTGACTTTC. As protein: CSVDGRSRSGANVLTF. V gene TRBV29-1 combines with J gene TRBJ2-6; D unclear. Trimming took off 3 bases at V and 0 bases at J, with 12 bases between the two ends. This CDR3 has 16 residues. CDR1 SQVTM and CDR2 ANQGSEA come from the germline V gene.

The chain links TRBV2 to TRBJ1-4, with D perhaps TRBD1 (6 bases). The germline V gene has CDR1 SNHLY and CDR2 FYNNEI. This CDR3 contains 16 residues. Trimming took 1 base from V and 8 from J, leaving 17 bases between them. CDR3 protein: CASSEGKTGWGEKLFF. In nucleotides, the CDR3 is TGTGCCAGCAGTGAAGGGAAAACAGGGTGGGGAGAAAAACTGTTTTTT. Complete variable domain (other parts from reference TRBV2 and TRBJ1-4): EPEVTQTPSHQVTQMGQEVILRCVPISNHLYFYWYRQILGQKVEFLVSFYNNEISEKSEIFDDQFSVERPDGSNFTLKIRSTKLEDSAMYFCASSEGKTGWGEKLFFGSGTQLSVL.

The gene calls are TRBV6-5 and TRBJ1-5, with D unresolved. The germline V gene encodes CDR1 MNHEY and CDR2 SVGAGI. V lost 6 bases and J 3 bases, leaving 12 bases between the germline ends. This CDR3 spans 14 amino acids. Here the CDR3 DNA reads TGTGCCAGCAGCCTGGACCATCTCAATCAGCCCCAGCATTTT. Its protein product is CASSLDHLNQPQHF.

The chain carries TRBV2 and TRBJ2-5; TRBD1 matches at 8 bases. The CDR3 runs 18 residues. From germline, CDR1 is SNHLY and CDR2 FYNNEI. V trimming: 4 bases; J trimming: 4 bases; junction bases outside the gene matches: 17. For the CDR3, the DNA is TGTGCCAGCAGTGTAGGCTCTCGGTTGGGACAGGCCGCAGAGACCCAGTACTTC. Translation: CASSVGSRLGQAAETQYF. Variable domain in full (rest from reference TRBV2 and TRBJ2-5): EPEVTQTPSHQVTQMGQEVILRCVPISNHLYFYWYRQILGQKVEFLVSFYNNEISEKSEIFDDQFSVERPDGSNFTLKIRSTKLEDSAMYFCASSVGSRLGQAAETQYFGPGTRLLVL.

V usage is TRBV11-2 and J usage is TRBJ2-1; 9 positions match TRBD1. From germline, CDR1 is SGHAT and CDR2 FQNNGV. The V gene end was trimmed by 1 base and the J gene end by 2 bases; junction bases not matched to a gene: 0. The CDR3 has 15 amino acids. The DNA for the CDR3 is TGTGCCAGCAGCTTAGGACAGGGGGCCTACAATGAGCAGTTCTTC. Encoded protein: CASSLGQGAYNEQFF. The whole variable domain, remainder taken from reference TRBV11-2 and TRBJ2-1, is EAGVAQSPRYKIIEKRQSVAFWCNPISGHATLYWYQQILGQGPKLLIQFQNNGVVDDSQLPKDRFSAERLKGVDSTLKIQPAKLEDSAVYLCASSLGQGAYNEQFFGPGTRLTVL.

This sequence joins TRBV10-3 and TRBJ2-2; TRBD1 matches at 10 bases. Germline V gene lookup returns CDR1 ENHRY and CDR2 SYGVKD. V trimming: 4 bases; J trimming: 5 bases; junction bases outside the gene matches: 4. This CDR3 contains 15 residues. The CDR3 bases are TGTGCCATCAGTGTAGTGGGACAGGGGACCGGGGAGCTGTTTTTT. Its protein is CAISVVGQGTGELFF.

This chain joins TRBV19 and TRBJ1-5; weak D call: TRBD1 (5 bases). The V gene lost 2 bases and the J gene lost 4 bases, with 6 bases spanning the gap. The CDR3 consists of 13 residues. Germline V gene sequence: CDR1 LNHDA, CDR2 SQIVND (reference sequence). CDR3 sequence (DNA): TGTGCCAGTAGTATATCAGGGAATCAGCCCCAGCATTTT. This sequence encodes CASSISGNQPQHF. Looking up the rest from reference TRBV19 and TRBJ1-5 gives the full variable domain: DGGITQSPKYLFRKEGQNVTLSCEQNLNHDAMYWYRQDPGQGLRLIYYSQIVNDFQKGDIAEGYSVSREKKESFPLTVTSAQKNPTAFYLCASSISGNQPQHFGDGTRLSIL.

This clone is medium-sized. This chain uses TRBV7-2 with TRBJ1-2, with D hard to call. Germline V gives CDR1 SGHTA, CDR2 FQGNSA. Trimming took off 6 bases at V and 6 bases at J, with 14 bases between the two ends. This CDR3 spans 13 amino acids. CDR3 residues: CASRLTSGHGYTF. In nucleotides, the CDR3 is TGTGCCAGCAGGTTAACGTCAGGCCATGGCTACACCTTC.

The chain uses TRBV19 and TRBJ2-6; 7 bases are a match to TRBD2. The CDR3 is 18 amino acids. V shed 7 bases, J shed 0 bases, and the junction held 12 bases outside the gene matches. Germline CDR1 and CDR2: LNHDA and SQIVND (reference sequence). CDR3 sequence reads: CASTLSFGGSSGANVLTF. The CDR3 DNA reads TGTGCCAGTACTCTCTCTTTCGGGGGGAGCTCTGGGGCCAACGTCCTGACTTTC.

This chain's CDR3 is CASRLERGVSEQFF. The CDR3 nucleotides are TGCGCCAGCCGGTTGGAGCGGGGGGTCAGTGAGCAGTTCTTC. This sequence joins TRBV5-1 and TRBJ2-1, with TRBD2 identical over 9 bases. This CDR3 region has 14 residues. Germline CDR1 is SGHRS and CDR2 is YFSETQ. Losses at the gene ends were 7 bases for V and 9 bases for J; bases not matched to a gene: 11.

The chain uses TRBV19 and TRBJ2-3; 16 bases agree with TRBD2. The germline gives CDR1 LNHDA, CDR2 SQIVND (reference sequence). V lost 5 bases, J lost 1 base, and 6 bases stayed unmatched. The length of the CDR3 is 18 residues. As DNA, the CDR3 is TGTGCCAGTAGTCTTACCGGGACTAGCGGGGGGGGCACAGATACGCAGTATTTT. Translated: CASSLTGTSGGGTDTQYF.

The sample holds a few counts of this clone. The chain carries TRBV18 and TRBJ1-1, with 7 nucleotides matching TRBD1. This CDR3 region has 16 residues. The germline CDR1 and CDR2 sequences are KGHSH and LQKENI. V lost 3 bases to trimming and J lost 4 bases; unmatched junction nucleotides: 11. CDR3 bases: TGTGCCAGCTCACCGGAGGGGGCGTCGTTGGGCACTGAAGCTTTCTTT. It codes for CASSPEGASLGTEAFF. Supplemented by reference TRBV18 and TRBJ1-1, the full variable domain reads NAGVMQNPRHLVRRRGQEARLRCSPMKGHSHVYWYRQLPEEGLKFMVYLQKENIIDESGMPKERFSAEFPKEGPSILRIQQVVRGDSAAYFCASSPEGASLGTEAFFGQGTRLTVV.

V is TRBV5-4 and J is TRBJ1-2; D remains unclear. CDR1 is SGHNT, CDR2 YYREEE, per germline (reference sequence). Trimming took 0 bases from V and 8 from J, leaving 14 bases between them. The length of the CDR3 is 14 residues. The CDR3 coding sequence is TGTGCCAGCAGCTTGGGGGTGGGGATGCGGGGCTACACCTTC. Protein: CASSLGVGMRGYTF.

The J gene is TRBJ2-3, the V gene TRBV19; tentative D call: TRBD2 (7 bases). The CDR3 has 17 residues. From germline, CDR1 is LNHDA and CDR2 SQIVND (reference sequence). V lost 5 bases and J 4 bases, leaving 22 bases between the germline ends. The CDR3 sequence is CASSPLRGAGVSDTQYF. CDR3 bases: TGTGCCAGTAGTCCTCTCCGGGGGGCGGGTGTCTCAGATACGCAGTATTTT. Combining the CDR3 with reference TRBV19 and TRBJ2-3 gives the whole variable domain DGGITQSPKYLFRKEGQNVTLSCEQNLNHDAMYWYRQDPGQGLRLIYYSQIVNDFQKGDIAEGYSVSREKKESFPLTVTSAQKNPTAFYLCASSPLRGAGVSDTQYFGPGTRLTVL.